The 27 T cell receptor beta chains reported below all come from one sample, sequenced in a study of CXCR3-negative and CXCR3-positive naive CD8 T cells. UMI-tagged TRB cDNA libraries were built via 5' RACE. Reprocessing the 5' RACE reads, TCRdb reports a single entry for every CDR3 protein and omits DNA. The sample includes 45,000 to 60,000 distinct CDR3 sequences. The source material was memory CD8+ T cells from blood. The receptor source for this set is a human donor in good health. Some clones in this sample may be carry-over from other donors' samples.

The J gene is TRBJ1-1, the V gene TRBV10-3; TCRdb's D gene call, TRBD1, goes unchecked for lack of DNA. The CDR3 consists of 16 residues. The germline gives CDR1 ENHRY, CDR2 SYGVKD. The CDR3 protein is CAISVQGATAGTEAFF.

The chain combines TRBV6-1 with TRBJ2-2; absent DNA, TCRdb's TRBD1 call cannot be checked. The CDR3 runs to 16 residues. Germline V gene lookup returns CDR1 MNHNS and CDR2 SASEGT. CDR3 sequence: CATKASTGGITGELFF.

This chain connects TRBV3-1 to TRBJ1-1; TCRdb's D call, TRBD1, is unchecked because there is no DNA. The CDR3 spans 15 residues. Germline V gene data show CDR1 as LGHDT and CDR2 as YNNKEL (reference sequence). The CDR3 spells CASSQEVGGNTEAFF.

Frequency places this clonotype as medium-sized. The chain has TRBV6-4 and TRBJ2-3; TCRdb calls TRBD2, which cannot be checked without DNA. This CDR3 is 15 amino acids long. CDR1 and CDR2 (germline): MRHNA, SNTAGT. The CDR3 loop reads CASSPTSGSSDTQYF.

The chain uses TRBV25-1 and TRBJ2-1; the TCRdb D gene call, TRBD1, has no DNA to confirm it. CDR1 is MGHDK, CDR2 SYGVNS, per germline. This CDR3 contains 14 residues. This CDR3 reads CASSWGGTYNEQFF.

The chain uses TRBV29-1 and TRBJ2-5; TCRdb lists TRBD1, though no DNA is available to test this call. This CDR3 region has 15 residues. From germline, CDR1 is SQVTM and CDR2 ANQGSEA. The CDR3 protein is CSVDTGTDHQETQYF.

The gene calls are TRBV9 and TRBJ2-3; TCRdb gives TRBD1 as the D gene, but with no DNA this cannot be confirmed. CDR3 length: 17 amino acids. CDR1 and CDR2 from the germline V gene are SGDLS and YYNGEE. This CDR3 reads CASSVAGTPLQEDTQYF.

This rearrangement joins TRBV29-1 to TRBJ2-2; the D call of TRBD1 rests on TCRdb alone, since no DNA is present to check it. The CDR3 is made up of 13 amino acids. The V gene's germline CDR1 is SQVTM and CDR2 ANQGSEA. CDR3 sequence: CSVGFGASGELFF.

V usage is TRBV29-1 and J usage is TRBJ2-5; TCRdb calls TRBD1, which cannot be checked without DNA. CDR1 SQVTM and CDR2 ANQGSEA come from the germline V gene. This CDR3 region has 14 residues. CDR3 sequence: CSVEVAGGTETQYF.

The gene calls are TRBV6-4 and TRBJ2-1; TCRdb picks TRBD2, but there is no DNA to check that call. Germline V CDR1 and CDR2: MRHNA, SNTAGT. The CDR3 is made up of 14 amino acids. CDR3 protein: CASSEGLEHNEQFF.

V usage is TRBV2 and J usage is TRBJ2-2. Germline V gives CDR1 SNHLY, CDR2 FYNNEI. The CDR3 runs to 12 residues. The CDR3 loop is CASENLAGELFF.

The chain recombines TRBV4-3 with TRBJ2-1; TCRdb's D call of TRBD2 is untestable without DNA. The germline V gene has CDR1 LGHNA and CDR2 YSLEER. This CDR3 comprises 21 residues. The CDR3 protein is CASSASMGGYTAVSSYNEQFF.

J is TRBJ2-7 and V is TRBV28; no DNA is available, so the TRBD1 call from TCRdb remains unchecked. Germline CDR1 reads MDHEN; CDR2 reads SYDVKM. This CDR3 region has 13 residues. CDR3 loop: CASSFGASYEQYF. Full variable domain (outside the CDR3, taken from reference TRBV28 and TRBJ2-7): DVKVTQSSRYLVKRTGEKVFLECVQDMDHENMFWYRQDPGLGLRLIYFSYDVKMKEKGDIPEGYSVSREKKERFSLILESASTNQTSMYLCASSFGASYEQYFGPGTRLTVT.

This chain joins TRBV11-2 and TRBJ2-3; absent DNA, TCRdb's TRBD1 call cannot be checked. CDR3 size: 15 residues. The germline CDR1 and CDR2 sequences are SGHAT and FQNNGV. CDR3 in amino acids: CASSRRTGSTDTQYF.

The gene calls are TRBV4-3 and TRBJ2-1; lacking DNA, the TRBD1 call made by TCRdb goes unchecked. CDR1 and CDR2 (germline): LGHNA, YSLEER. The CDR3 contains 15 residues. The CDR3 sequence is CASSQEGGSYNEQFF.

The V call is TRBV7-9, the J call TRBJ2-7; the TCRdb call, TRBD2, lacks DNA for checking. The germline CDR1 and CDR2 sequences are SEHNR and FQNEAQ (reference sequence). The CDR3 length is 16 residues. The CDR3 region is CASSSMTSESSYEQYF.

The chain joins TRBV19 to TRBJ2-3; without DNA, the TCRdb call of TRBD2 cannot be checked. The CDR3 covers 17 residues. Per the germline V gene, CDR1 is LNHDA and CDR2 is SQIVND (reference sequence). The CDR3: CASSIMASGSSNLTQYF.

The chain combines TRBV5-1 with TRBJ2-5; TCRdb lists TRBD1, though no DNA is available to test this call. This CDR3 has 14 residues. CDR1 and CDR2 from the germline V gene are SGHRS and YFSETQ. The CDR3 is CASRSLWGRETQYF.

The chain recombines TRBV7-2 with TRBJ1-5; TCRdb reports TRBD1, a call that lacks DNA to check it against. Germline V gene lookup returns CDR1 SGHTA and CDR2 FQGNSA. The CDR3 covers 15 residues. CDR3 region: CASSLGDRENQPQHF.

The chain couples TRBV29-1 to TRBJ2-7; TCRdb designates TRBD1, a call that cannot be tested without DNA. CDR1 is SQVTM and CDR2 is ANQGSEA in the germline V gene. CDR3 length: 16 amino acids. The CDR3 loop is CSVEDAGTGVSYEQYF.

The gene calls are TRBV12-5 and TRBJ2-1; the TRBD1 assignment by TCRdb is unverifiable without DNA. Per germline, CDR1 LGHNT and CDR2 FRNRAP. This CDR3 has 17 amino acids. The CDR3 spells CASGFTRTGWSYNEQFF.

This chain uses TRBV4-3 with TRBJ2-6. In germline, CDR1 is LGHNA, CDR2 YSLEER. The CDR3 covers 16 residues. The CDR3 protein is CASSQDPDSGANVLTF.

This rearrangement joins TRBV14 to TRBJ2-1; TCRdb calls TRBD1, which cannot be checked without DNA. The germline gives CDR1 SGHDN, CDR2 FVKESK. This CDR3 contains 16 residues. The chain's CDR3 is CASSPGQTPSYNEQFF.

This rearrangement joins TRBV28 to TRBJ2-7; TCRdb's D call of TRBD1 is untestable without DNA. CDR3 length: 13 residues. CDR1 and CDR2 from the germline V gene are MDHEN and SYDVKM. The CDR3 is CASSLWTAYEQYF.

The chain has TRBV29-1 and TRBJ2-5. This CDR3 is 12 amino acids long. Germline assignment: CDR1 SQVTM and CDR2 ANQGSEA. CDR3 sequence reads: CSVPAFQETQYF.

The CDR3 spells CASSLSQVQETQYF. The chain carries TRBV5-5 and TRBJ2-5. Germline lookup yields CDR1 SGHKS and CDR2 YYEKEE (reference sequence). The CDR3 contains 14 residues.

The chain couples TRBV7-9 to TRBJ1-1; TCRdb's D call of TRBD1 is untestable without DNA. The CDR3 totals 16 residues. Germline V gives CDR1 SEHNR, CDR2 FQNEAQ (reference sequence). The CDR3 sequence is CASSFEGSGQTTEAFF.